The clone carrying this T cell receptor beta chain was observed a handful of times. The antigen is not known. One end of the junction does not line up with germline, which may come from a read error. Profiled with immunoSEQ multiplex PCR; TCRdb holds only in-frame clones, not every one. This table has over 100,000 clones, 80% to 95% appearing once. This CDR3 is built from 10 residues. CDR1 is GTSNPN and CDR2 is SVGIG in the germline V gene (reference sequence). This record belongs to a study of siplizumab effects on memory and regulatory T cells. General study findings and limits: No more than a minor fraction of alloreactive clones could be traced back to unstimulated subsets. Confirmation that proliferating Tregs from siplizumab cultures had suppressive function was not obtained. Naive T cells appeared more diverse than memory cells and seemed to be major alloresponse contributors.

This receptor was obtained from a human donor in good health. The specimen was non-Treg CD4+ T cells sorted from blood. This chain connects TRBV30 to TRBJ2-3; D gene unclear. The CDR3 nucleotides are TGTGCCTGGGGGTTTCCCCGGGCCCTTTTT. Its protein is CAWGFPRALF.